These T cell receptor beta chains were read from a single sample in a study of blood T cell repertoires in COVID-19. Profiled with immunoSEQ multiplex PCR; TCRdb holds only in-frame clones, not every one. The sample holds more than 90,000 clones; roughly 72% are singletons and the top ten take roughly 25%. The sequenced sample was peripheral blood. The source of these receptors is a woman in her fifties or sixties in a cohort sampled during active or convalescent COVID-19. Each CDR3 is given with its conserved first and last residue. D genes are given only for firm matches. Rows may omit the clone size; those that give it use once, few, many or a size class.

J | D | size | V | DNA | CDR3
TRBJ2-1 | NA | NA | TRBV4-3 | TGCGCCAGCAGCCAAGATTTCTACGGCTACAATGAGCAGTTCTTC | CASSQDFYGYNEQFF
TRBJ2-7 | TRBD2 | NA | TRBV11-2 | TGTGCCAGCAGCTTAACGCGGGGGGCCGGGGAGCAGTACTTC | CASSLTRGAGEQYF
TRBJ2-5 | NA | NA | TRBV7-3 | TGTGCCAGCAGCCCCCAGGCGGGGTGGCAAGAGACCCAGTACTTC | CASSPQAGWQETQYF
TRBJ1-2 | NA | NA | TRBV29-1 | TGCAGCGTTGCGGGGGATTTAATCTATGGCTACACCTTC | CSVAGDLIYGYTF
TRBJ2-4 | NA | NA | TRBV6-1 | TGTGCCAGCAGTGAACTTGGGGGCCCAATTCAGTACTTC | CASSELGGPIQYF
TRBJ1-5 | NA | NA | TRBV28 | TGTGCCAGCAGTTCCATACAGGGTAGCAGCAATCAGCCCCAGCATTTT | CASSSIQGSSNQPQHF
TRBJ2-1 | NA | NA | TRBV5-1 | TGCGCCAGCAGCTTGGGTCAGGTTAGATACAATGAGCAGTTCTTC | CASSLGQVRYNEQFF
TRBJ2-5 | TRBD1 | NA | TRBV28 | TGTGCCAGCAGCCCAGCCGGGACAGGGGGAGAGACCCAGTACTTC | CASSPAGTGGETQYF
TRBJ1-2 | NA | NA | TRBV6-5 | TGTGCCAGCAGTTATGCAGGGGTAGGCTATGGCTACACCTTC | CASSYAGVGYGYTF
TRBJ2-5 | NA | NA | TRBV11-1 | TGTGCCAGCAGCTTAGCTGGACAGCATCAAGAGACCCAGTACTTC | CASSLAGQHQETQYF
TRBJ1-1 | NA | NA | TRBV5-1 | TGCGCCAGCAGCGCCGACAGAGCCACCTTGAACACTGAAGCTTTCTTT | CASSADRATLNTEAFF
TRBJ1-6 | NA | NA | TRBV6-5 | TGTGCCAGCAGTTATAGGCAGGGCTATAATTCACCCCTCCACTTT | CASSYRQGYNSPLHF
TRBJ1-5 | NA | NA | TRBV12-1 | TGTGCCAGCAAATCCCGGCCCCAGCATTTT | CASKSRPQHF
TRBJ1-2 | NA | NA | TRBV4-3 | TGCGCCAGCAGCCAAGACCGACAGTGGGATGGCTACACCTTC | CASSQDRQWDGYTF
TRBJ1-5 | NA | NA | TRBV28 | TGTGCCAGCAGTACCCCGGGACACAATCAGCCCCAGCATTTT | CASSTPGHNQPQHF
TRBJ2-2 | NA | many | TRBV29-1 | TGCAGCGTCGCAGGGAACACCGGGGAGCTGTTTTTT | CSVAGNTGELFF
TRBJ1-4 | NA | NA | TRBV3-1/TRBV3-2 | TGTGCCAGCTGCGGGGGGCCCGGGGGAACTAATGAAAAACTGTTTTTT | CASCGGPGGTNEKLFF
TRBJ1-1 | TRBD1 | NA | TRBV5-6 | TGTGCCAGCAGCTCTGACAGGGGGGGTCTAAGGGCTGAAGCTTTCTTT | CASSSDRGGLRAEAFF
TRBJ2-7 | TRBD2 | NA | TRBV3-1/TRBV3-2 | TGTGCCAGCAGCCCCCGGGGTAGCGGGGGGTACGAGCAGTACTTC | CASSPRGSGGYEQYF
TRBJ1-4 | NA | NA | TRBV4-2 | TGTGCCAGCAGCCAAGATGGGGGGGTCGCAACTAATGAAAAACTGTTTTTT | CASSQDGGVATNEKLFF
TRBJ2-2 | NA | NA | TRBV25-1 | TGTGCCAGCAGTGAGACAGGAAACACCGGGGAGCTGTTTTTT | CASSETGNTGELFF
TRBJ2-2 | TRBD1 | NA | TRBV5-1 | TGCGCCAGCAGCTGGACAGGAAACACCGGGGAGCTGTTTTTT | CASSWTGNTGELFF
TRBJ1-4 | NA | NA | TRBV20-1 | TGCAGCATCGGGGGGTCTGAAAAACTGTTTTTT | CSIGGSEKLFF
TRBJ1-4 | TRBD1 | NA | TRBV7-9 | TGTGCCAGCAGCCACACTACAGGGGGTTATGAAAAACTGTTTTTT | CASSHTTGGYEKLFF
TRBJ2-7 | NA | NA | TRBV21-1 | TGTGCCAGCAGCAAAGGAGGGGAGGCAGTAGCGGGGGACTCCTACGAGCAGTACTTC | CASSKGGEAVAGDSYEQYF
TRBJ1-2 | TRBD1 | NA | TRBV27 | TGTGCCAGCAGTCCACGGGGGACAGATCGTCGTGGCTACACCTTC | CASSPRGTDRRGYTF
TRBJ2-1 | TRBD2 | many | TRBV19 | TGTGCCAGTAGTATAGGTGGGGGGGCCTACAATGAGCAGTTCTTC | CASSIGGGAYNEQFF
TRBJ1-2 | NA | NA | TRBV29-1 | TGCAGCGTTGAAGTGGTGGGGCGCGGCTACACCTTC | CSVEVVGRGYTF
TRBJ1-2 | TRBD1 | NA | TRBV4-3 | TGCGCCAGCAGCACAGACAGGGGGCAGCGACCCGGCTACACCTTC | CASSTDRGQRPGYTF
TRBJ1-1 | NA | NA | TRBV7-2 | TGTGCCAGCAGCTTATGGTCCGGGGTCGGCACTGAAGCTTTCTTT | CASSLWSGVGTEAFF
TRBJ1-5 | TRBD1 | few | TRBV6-4 | TGTGCCAGCAGCTACAGGGGGGCCCCAAATCAGCCCCAGCATTTT | CASSYRGAPNQPQHF
TRBJ2-5 | TRBD1 | NA | TRBV11-3 | TGTGCCAGCAGCTTAGGACAGGGTTCCCAAGAGACCCAGTACTTC | CASSLGQGSQETQYF
TRBJ1-1 | NA | NA | TRBV7-3 | TGTGCCAGCAGCTTAAAAAGGGGAGGGGAAGCTTTCTTT | CASSLKRGGEAFF
TRBJ1-2 | TRBD1 | few | TRBV19 | TGTGCCAGTAGCGCGACGGGACAGCTCTATGGCTACACCTTC | CASSATGQLYGYTF
TRBJ1-5 | TRBD1 | NA | TRBV19 | TGTGCCAGTAGTGACAGGGGGGATAGCAATCAGCCCCAGCATTTT | CASSDRGDSNQPQHF
TRBJ1-6 | NA | NA | TRBV11-2 | TGTGCCAGCAGCTTAGGGGGCAGGGGTAATTCACCCCTCCACTTT | CASSLGGRGNSPLHF
TRBJ2-7 | TRBD1 | once | TRBV6-5 | TGTGCCAGCAGGGGGACAGGGTGGGGCTACGAGCAGTACTTC | CASRGTGWGYEQYF
TRBJ2-6 | NA | NA | TRBV24-1 | TGTGCCACCAGTGCCCCGGGGGCCAACGTCCTGACTTTC | CATSAPGANVLTF
TRBJ2-1 | TRBD2 | NA | TRBV5-1 | TGCGCCAGCAGCGACAGCGGGGGAGCCTACAATGAGCAGTTCTTC | CASSDSGGAYNEQFF
TRBJ1-6 | NA | NA | TRBV11-2 | TGTGCCAGCAGCTTTAGCCGTCCGGGGGGTACGAATTCACCCCTCCACTTT | CASSFSRPGGTNSPLHF
TRBJ1-1 | TRBD1 | NA | TRBV2 | TGTGCCAGCTCCCTCCCGGACAGGGTTCCTTTCTTT | CASSLPDRVPFF
TRBJ2-1 | TRBD2 | once | TRBV7-9 | TGTGCCAGCAGCTACGGGACTAGCGGTGAGCAGTTCTTC | CASSYGTSGEQFF